This T cell receptor beta chain appears in the sequencing data of a study of T cell responses to AZD1222 COVID-19 vaccine. The study, taken as a whole, reports: Breadth and depth of Spike-specific TCRs rose after two AZD1222 doses. Clonal diversity may have been underestimated, and the donors were mostly white British, with more females than males. At baseline, just 5 or 6 AZD1222 recipients tested seropositive.

Repertoires were generated with immunoSEQ multiplex PCR, while TCRdb's copy carries only in-frame clones and drops some. Of around 200,000 clones in the sample, over 90% were seen once. V was cut by 1 base and J by 2 bases, with 7 bases left in between. The CDR3 has 14 amino acids. Per germline, CDR1 LNHDA and CDR2 SQIVND (reference sequence). This clone was detected only once. Its antigen is not known. The chain uses TRBV19 and TRBJ2-3; D unclear. Source: peripheral blood, taken on day 0 of AZD1222 vaccination. The TCR sequence derives from an adult in good health. The CDR3 nucleotides are TGTGCCAGTAGTATAGTCGTGACCACAGATACGCAGTATTTT. Residues: CASSIVVTTDTQYF.